A single sample gave rise to the 4 T cell receptor beta chains below, sequenced in a study of shared clonotypes between healthy human individuals. Only in-frame clones appear in the TCRdb table, and some are missing; sequencing was by immunoSEQ multiplex PCR. The top ten clones hold 20% to 25% of a sample with 100,000 to 120,000 clones, approximately 70% of them seen once. The sequenced sample was memory CD8+ T cells sorted from blood. Subset defined: CD45RO+ cells pooled with CCR7-negative TemRA cells. These receptors were obtained from a woman younger than 45 in good health.

This clone was detected ten times or more. The chain couples TRBV19 to TRBJ1-1; D unresolved. The CDR3 runs to 11 residues. Germline values: CDR1 LNHDA, CDR2 SQIVND (reference sequence). Trimming removed 5 bases at V and 8 bases at J, with 9 bases between. The CDR3 DNA follows: TGTGCCAGTAGTGTGGGCAGGGAAGCTTTCTTT. Translating it yields CASSVGREAFF.

This chain links TRBV7-9 with TRBJ2-1; perhaps TRBD2 as D (5 bases). CDR1 SEHNR and CDR2 FQNEAQ come from the germline V gene (reference sequence). CDR3 length: 14 amino acids. V was cut by 5 bases and J by 5 bases, with 13 bases left in between. CDR3 sequence: CASSHPMGDNEQFF. CDR3 sequence (DNA): TGTGCCAGCAGCCACCCCATGGGAGACAATGAGCAGTTCTTC.

This clone was counted a few times. The identical CDR3 is also encoded by other nucleotide sequences in the sample. This chain joins TRBV19 and TRBJ1-1, with no clear D. Germline V gene sequence: CDR1 LNHDA, CDR2 SQIVND (reference sequence). Trimming left V 0 bases short and J 0 bases short, with 5 bases between. CDR3 length: 14 residues. The CDR3 coding sequence is TGTGCCAGTAGTATAGAAGGGTTGAACACTGAAGCTTTCTTT. Translation: CASSIEGLNTEAFF.

The J gene is TRBJ1-4, the V gene TRBV25-1, with 7 bases that match TRBD1. The germline gives CDR1 MGHDK, CDR2 SYGVNS. With V trimmed by 2 bases and J by 8 bases, 11 bases remained unmatched. The CDR3 loop spans 16 amino acids. The CDR3 reads CASSERDGTVGEKLFF. The CDR3, as DNA: TGTGCCAGCAGTGAACGAGACGGGACAGTAGGGGAAAAACTGTTTTTT.